The 14 T cell receptor beta chains presented below share a single source sample, sequenced in a study of CD8 T cells in Susac syndrome. After extraction with the RNeasy kit, roughly 0.5 to 1 ug of the RNA was reverse transcribed using random hexamers. TCRdb reprocessed the immunoSEQ multiplex PCR reads via MiXCR and lists one record per CDR3 protein. The profile shows around 130,000 distinct CDR3 sequences, roughly 80% of them singletons. Specimen: CD8+ T cells from PBMCs. These receptors were collected from a human donor with multiple sclerosis.

Only one count was recorded for this clonotype. The chain recombines TRBV5-1 with TRBJ1-2; 10 nucleotides agree with TRBD1. Germline trimming cut 3 bases from V and 8 bases from J; bases unmatched to any gene: 4. This CDR3 region has 13 residues. Germline V gene data show CDR1 as SGHRS and CDR2 as YFSETQ. This CDR3 is CASSSDRGHGYTF. CDR3 DNA: TGCGCCAGCAGCTCAGACAGGGGGCACGGCTACACCTTC.

The V gene is TRBV11-2, the J gene TRBJ2-1; TRBD2 might be the D (6 bases). Germline assignment: CDR1 SGHAT and CDR2 FQNNGV. The CDR3 is made up of 11 amino acids. Trimming pared 7 bases from V and 6 bases from J, leaving 7 bases between. CDR3 coding DNA: TGTGCCAGCACGCGGGGCAATGAGCAGTTCTTC. It specifies CASTRGNEQFF.

The rearrangement links TRBV20-1 to TRBJ1-5; tentatively, D is TRBD1 (6 bases). Trimming removed 5 bases from V and 0 bases from J, with 17 bases in between. Germline V gene lookup returns CDR1 DFQATT and CDR2 SNEGSKA (reference sequence). This CDR3 has 16 residues. The CDR3 nucleotides are TGCAGTGCTCCTTACAGGGATTCCCATAGCAATCAGCCCCAGCATTTT. It encodes CSAPYRDSHSNQPQHF.

V usage is TRBV28 and J usage is TRBJ1-3, with no clear D. Trimming removed 6 bases from V and 5 bases from J, with 17 bases in between. The CDR3 is 15 residues long. Germline CDR1 reads MDHEN; CDR2 reads SYDVKM. The chain's CDR3 is CASSPDVGRRNTIYF. In DNA, the CDR3 is TGTGCCAGCAGCCCGGACGTCGGTAGGAGAAACACCATATATTTT.

This chain uses TRBV6-1 with TRBJ2-1; D unclear. V lost 6 bases and J 4 bases, leaving 16 bases between the germline ends. This CDR3 has 15 residues. Germline CDR1 MNHNS, CDR2 SASEGT. The CDR3 region is CASSTLLEEYNEQFF. Here the CDR3 DNA reads TGTGCCAGCAGCACCCTTCTGGAAGAGTACAATGAGCAGTTCTTC.

The J gene is TRBJ1-5, the V gene TRBV5-6; D possibly corresponds to TRBD1 (6 bases). The germline V gene encodes CDR1 SGHDT and CDR2 YYEEEE. The CDR3 is 15 amino acids. V shed 2 bases and J shed 2 bases, with 11 bases lying between them. The CDR3 DNA reads as TGTGCCAGCAGCTTTTATCAGGGGCGCAATCAGCCCCAGCATTTT. Protein sequence: CASSFYQGRNQPQHF.

This chain links TRBV24-1 with TRBJ1-1; D is perhaps TRBD1 (5 bases). This CDR3 is 13 amino acids long. V lost 0 bases and J 5 bases, leaving 6 bases between the germline ends. The germline CDR1 and CDR2 sequences are KGHDR and SFDVKD. Here the CDR3 DNA reads TGTGCCACCAGTGATTTGGAGGGGACTGAAGCTTTCTTT. Translated: CATSDLEGTEAFF.

The chain joins TRBV20-1 to TRBJ2-1; 12 nucleotides line up with TRBD2. Germline loops: CDR1 DFQATT, CDR2 SNEGSKA (reference sequence). The V segment lost 0 bases and the J segment 1 base; nucleotides outside the gene matches: 1. This CDR3 has 16 residues. The DNA of the CDR3 is TGCAGTGCTAGAGATCTAGCGGGAGGGTCCTACAATGAGCAGTTCTTC. Protein product: CSARDLAGGSYNEQFF.

The chain employs TRBV6-5 and TRBJ2-2, with 7 bases identical to TRBD2. V lost 2 bases, J lost 1 base, and 7 bases stayed unmatched. This CDR3 spans 17 amino acids. CDR1 is MNHEY and CDR2 is SVGAGI in the germline V gene. This chain's CDR3 is CASSYVVQRGNTGELFF. The CDR3 DNA sequence: TGTGCCAGCAGTTACGTTGTGCAGCGGGGGAACACCGGGGAGCTGTTTTTT.

Only one count was recorded for this clonotype. J is TRBJ2-1 and V is TRBV29-1; D is ambiguous. Germline CDR1 reads SQVTM; CDR2 reads ANQGSEA. CDR3 length: 13 residues. V lost 5 bases, J lost 6 bases, and 14 bases lay in between. The CDR3 spells CSVLWQPINEQFF. In nucleotides, the CDR3 is TGCAGCGTTCTATGGCAGCCCATCAATGAGCAGTTCTTC.

The chain employs TRBV27 and TRBJ2-7; D gene unclear. Germline-derived CDR1 and CDR2 are MNHEY and SMNVEV (reference sequence). The CDR3 length is 13 residues. V was trimmed by 4 bases and J by 4 bases, leaving 11 bases between them. As DNA, the CDR3 is TGTGCCAGCAGTTGGAGAACAAAATACGAGCAGTACTTC. Its protein is CASSWRTKYEQYF.

This clonotype was seen only a few times. V gene TRBV6-6 combines with J gene TRBJ2-5; D gene uncertain. Germline CDR1 reads MNHNY; CDR2 reads SVGAGI (reference sequence). The V end was cut by 1 base, the J end by 4 bases, with 4 bases between. This CDR3 is 12 amino acids long. The CDR3 nucleotides read TGTGCCAGCAGTTACTACGGAGAGACCCAGTACTTC. Amino acid sequence: CASSYYGETQYF.

The rearrangement uses TRBV30 and TRBJ2-1; D remains unclear. Germline V gene data show CDR1 as GTSNPN and CDR2 as SVGIG (reference sequence). CDR3 length equals 13 residues. V dropped 0 bases and J dropped 8 bases, with 11 bases sitting between them. CDR3 sequence: CAWSVPHRDEQFF. In nucleotides, the CDR3 is TGTGCCTGGAGTGTCCCCCATCGGGATGAGCAGTTCTTC.

The CDR3 loop is CASSSGLYSMNTEAFF. DNA for the CDR3: TGTGCCAGCAGCTCGGGACTCTACTCGATGAACACTGAAGCTTTCTTT. The chain has TRBV5-4 and TRBJ1-1; the D gene is possibly TRBD1 (5 bases). CDR1 and CDR2 from the germline V gene are SGHNT and YYREEE (reference sequence). V lost 3 bases, J lost 0 bases, and 15 bases lay in between. The CDR3 has 16 amino acids.